This TCR beta chain was recovered during a study of T cell repertoires in cytomegalovirus infection. Looking at the study overall: Use of recently identified HLA-C-restricted and well-studied HLA-B-restricted CMV epitopes was part of the study. Indications came from public TCR beta signatures; they pointed to CMV infection and to a matching HLA type.

V lost 4 bases and J lost 7; bases outside the gene matches: 12. The CDR3 has 17 residues. Germline CDR1 LNHDA, CDR2 SQIVND (reference sequence). Points on this clonotype: Its target is unknown.

Study-wide findings and caveats: HLA-C-restricted CMV-specific TCR beta clonotypes were dominant in the ex vivo response. The study identified carriers of CMV plus the relevant HLA from cumulative public TCR beta family frequency.

Each CDR3 protein gets one entry after TCRdb re-called the reads with MiXCR. This sample has 450,000 to 650,000 distinct CDR3 sequences; approximately 40% occur once, and the top ten carry around 46%. The chain combines TRBV19 with TRBJ2-1; 11 nucleotides line up with TRBD2. The origin of this receptor is a human donor in good health (CMV status not recorded). Some clones in this sample may be carry-over from other donors' samples. The sequencing here drew on cultured PBMCs, taken from culture after CMV antigen stimulation. The CDR3 loop is CASSSRGVAGGDNEQFF. The CDR3 region has the DNA TGTGCCAGTAGTAGTCGTGGGGTAGCGGGAGGGGATAATGAGCAGTTCTTC.